One and the same sample provided the 2 T cell receptor beta chains below, sequenced in a study of molecular identifiers for immune sequencing clone quantification. One entry per CDR3 protein results from TCRdb running MiXCR on the PCR reads. The table records 550,000 to 750,000 distinct CDR3 sequences, nearly 20% of them present only once. The source material was naive CD8+ T cells from blood, with Jurkat cell RNA spiked in. Subset given: FACS-sorted CD8+CD4-CCR7+CD45RA+ naive T cells. These receptors were taken from a human donor in good health. Some libraries in this study had Jurkat cell RNA spiked in.

This clonotype was found many times. The chain combines TRBV2 with TRBJ2-7, with TRBD2 matching over 9 bases. Trimming at V came to 3 bases and at J to 2 bases, leaving 5 bases not matched to a gene. Germline loops: CDR1 SNHLY, CDR2 FYNNEI. The CDR3 is 15 residues long. CDR3 bases: TGTGCCAGCAGTGATAGTAGCGGGAGTACCTACGAGCAGTACTTC. It yields the protein CASSDSSGSTYEQYF.

This clonotype was counted between two and nine times. This rearrangement joins TRBV5-4 to TRBJ2-7; 7 bases agree with TRBD1. The CDR3 contains 18 residues. Germline V gene sequence: CDR1 SGHNT, CDR2 YYREEE (reference sequence). The J segment lost 1 base and the V segment lost 4 bases, leaving 17 bases of the junction unmatched. In DNA, the CDR3 is TGTGCCAGCAGCCTGTTACCTATGGGACAGATTAGTTCCTACGAGCAGTACTTC. Translation: CASSLLPMGQISSYEQYF.